This record covers a single T cell receptor beta chain. Only in-frame clones appear in the TCRdb table, and some are missing; sequencing was by immunoSEQ multiplex PCR. Of 25,000 to 35,000 clones in the sample, over 80% were seen once. These data originate in a study of T cell changes during pregnancy in multiple sclerosis. The CDR3 sequence is 15 residues long. Trimming removed 5 bases at V and 0 bases at J, with 13 bases between. Germline assignment: CDR1 PRHDT and CDR2 FYEKMQ (reference sequence). The sequence came from a female donor with multiple sclerosis, enrolled in a pregnancy study. The material was CD8+ T cells from peripheral blood mononuclear cells, obtained before pregnancy. The V call is TRBV13, the J call TRBJ1-1; D gene uncertain. CDR3 residues: CASSQENSMNTEAFF. CDR3 nucleotides: TGTGCCAGCAGCCAAGAAAACAGCATGAACACTGAAGCTTTCTTT.